This TCR beta chain was sequenced in a study of T cells in Graves' hyperthyroidism and ophthalmopathy. From RNA transcripts, TCR beta CDR3 regions were amplified. Primed by the HTBI set, a first-round RT-PCR was run on the TCR CDR3. TCRdb reanalysed the multiplex PCR reads using MiXCR and keeps one entry per CDR3 protein. The sample carries under 450,000 distinct CDR3 sequences, roughly 14% recorded once. Exclusion followed for patients with uncontrolled infection, other autoimmune disease, pregnancy or lactation. Thyroid ultrasound, orbital computed tomography, clinical symptoms, and serum thyroxine and TRAb underpinned diagnoses. About 10 ml of fresh peripheral blood supplied the PBMCs. The table lists this clonotype with a few counts. Its antigen remains unidentified. Study-wide findings and caveats: Most thyroid clonotypes expanded above 0.001 were also detected in blood.

This sequence originates from a man aged 30-40 years with Graves' hyperthyroidism that later progressed to Graves' ophthalmopathy. Sequencing was performed on blood.

This chain's CDR3 is CATSDPGTGDQPQHF. CDR3 in DNA: TGTGCCACCAGTGATCCAGGAACAGGGGATCAGCCCCAGCATTTT. The V call is TRBV24-1, the J call TRBJ1-5, with 7 bases matching TRBD1. This CDR3 spans 15 amino acids. The trim removed 3 bases at V and 5 bases at J, leaving 6 bases unmatched. The V gene's germline CDR1 is KGHDR and CDR2 SFDVKD.